These 6 T cell receptor beta chains originate from one sample sequenced in a study of shared clonotypes between healthy human individuals. Repertoires were generated with immunoSEQ multiplex PCR, while TCRdb's copy carries only in-frame clones and drops some. The data contain under 600,000 clones, about 80% of them singletons. Sequencing used PBMCs. The receptors shown here come from a woman in her thirties or forties in good health. Some clones in this sample may be carry-over from other donors' samples.

As to this clone: Other DNA sequences in the same sample also yield this CDR3. The chain is built from TRBV7-2 and TRBJ2-7; no reliable D call. The germline gives CDR1 SGHTA, CDR2 FQGNSA. CDR3 length equals 13 residues. Trimming left V 1 base short and J 0 bases short, with 4 bases between. The CDR3 here is CASSLGPSYEQYF. In DNA, the CDR3 is TGTGCCAGCAGCTTAGGTCCCTCCTACGAGCAGTACTTC.

Here the CDR3 reads CAWSRLAYAGELFF. In DNA form, the CDR3 reads TGTGCCTGGAGCCGGCTAGCGTACGCCGGGGAGCTGTTTTTT. The V and J genes are TRBV30 and TRBJ2-2, with D perhaps matching TRBD2 (6 bases). V lost 3 bases, J lost 6 bases, and 14 bases lay in between. Germline values: CDR1 GTSNPN, CDR2 SVGIG (reference sequence). The CDR3 is 14 residues long.

This clone came up a few times. The chain employs TRBV28 and TRBJ1-3; D may be TRBD1 (5 bases). V shed 2 bases and J shed 4 bases, with 12 bases lying between them. The CDR3 has 15 residues. CDR1 and CDR2 from the germline V gene are MDHEN and SYDVKM. Here the CDR3 reads CASSLVQGEGNTIYF. CDR3 sequence (DNA): TGTGCCAGCAGTTTAGTTCAGGGTGAAGGAAACACCATATATTTT.

The CDR3 is CASSLTGLETQYF. The DNA for the CDR3 is TGTGCCAGCAGTCTGACAGGACTGGAGACCCAGTACTTC. The chain employs TRBV28 and TRBJ2-5; possible D gene TRBD1, 6 bases. The CDR3 is 13 residues long. Trimming left V 5 bases short and J 5 bases short, with 12 bases between. Germline-derived CDR1 and CDR2 are MDHEN and SYDVKM.

CDR3 DNA sequence: TGTGCCAGTAGTACCCGGACTAGCGGGAGAGGAGATACGCAGTATTTT. It translates to CASSTRTSGRGDTQYF. This chain uses TRBV19 with TRBJ2-3; the match to TRBD2 covers 13 bases. The ends lost 4 bases at V and 5 bases at J; junction bases unmatched: 6. CDR3 length: 16 residues. Germline V gene lookup returns CDR1 LNHDA and CDR2 SQIVND (reference sequence).

The chain uses TRBV5-1 and TRBJ1-2; weak D call: TRBD1 (5 bases). CDR1 and CDR2 from the germline V gene are SGHRS and YFSETQ. V lost 0 bases and J 10 bases, leaving 13 bases between the germline ends. The CDR3 is made up of 13 amino acids. In nucleotides, the CDR3 is TGCGCCAGCAGCTTGGGACAGAACCCTGACTACACCTTC. Translated, it gives CASSLGQNPDYTF.